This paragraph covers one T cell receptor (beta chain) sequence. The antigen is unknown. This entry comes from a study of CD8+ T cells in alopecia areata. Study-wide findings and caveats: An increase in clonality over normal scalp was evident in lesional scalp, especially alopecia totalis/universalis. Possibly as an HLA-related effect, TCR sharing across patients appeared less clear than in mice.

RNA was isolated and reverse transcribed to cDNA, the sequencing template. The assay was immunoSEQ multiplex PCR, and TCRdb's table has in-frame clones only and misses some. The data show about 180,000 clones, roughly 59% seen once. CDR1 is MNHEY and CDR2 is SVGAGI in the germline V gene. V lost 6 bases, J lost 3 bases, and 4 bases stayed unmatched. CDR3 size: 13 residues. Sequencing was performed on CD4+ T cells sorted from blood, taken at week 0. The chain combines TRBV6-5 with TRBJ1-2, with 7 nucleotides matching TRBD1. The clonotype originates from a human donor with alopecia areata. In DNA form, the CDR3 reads TGTGCCAGCAGACGTACAGGGGACTATGGCTACACCTTC. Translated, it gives CASRRTGDYGYTF.